The subject of this entry is one T cell receptor (beta chain). Its antigen is currently unknown. The ends were cut back, 3 bases at V and 5 bases at J, with 16 bases in the middle. Per germline, CDR1 SGDLS and CDR2 YYNGEE. The CDR3 consists of 15 residues. This record belongs to a study of molecular identifiers for immune sequencing clone quantification. Previously published methods and listed TCR primers were used for the bulk TCR libraries. Each CDR3 protein is one row after TCRdb ran MiXCR on the PCR reads. Here the sample spans a few hundred thousand distinct CDR3 sequences, about 26% being singletons. Libraries used roughly 17,000 to 1,000,000 sorted naive CD8 T cells and 10%, 30% or 50% RNA input. Study results and limitations: The sizes of highly expanded clones could be underestimated when identical TCR molecules share a barcode.

The TCR sequence derives from a human donor in good health. Some libraries in this study had Jurkat cell RNA spiked in. Sequenced material: naive CD8+ T cells from blood, with Jurkat cell RNA spiked in. Subset indicated: FACS-sorted CD8+CD4-CCR7+CD45RA+ naive T cells. The chain is built from TRBV9 and TRBJ2-3, with a tentative D call TRBD2 (6 bases). CDR3 DNA: TGTGCCAGCAGCGCCGAGGACAACGGGGGAGATACGCAGTATTTT. Amino acids: CASSAEDNGGDTQYF.